Listed below are T cell receptor beta chains from one sample, sequenced in a study of regulatory T cells in long-lasting Graves disease. TCRdb used MiXCR to reprocess the multiplex PCR reads, holding one entry per CDR3 protein. In the table there are a few hundred thousand distinct CDR3 sequences, around 16% of which are singletons. This same sample was also taken into another study, of T cells in Graves' hyperthyroidism and ophthalmopathy.

This sample comprised peripheral blood mononuclear cells (PBMCs), obtained at new diagnosis, from a patient treated with antithyroid drugs. These receptors were collected from a woman under 30 with Graves disease. CDR3s include the opening cysteine and the closing phenylalanine or tryptophan. Fields, in order: V gene, CDR3 protein.

TRBV2 CASSGVIGHGNYGYTF
TRBV18 CASSPPVAVMKNEQFF
TRBV3-1 CASSQEGGLAGGTEQYF
TRBV29-1 CSVASGGSGANVLTF
TRBV3-1 CASSHPGTSDMNEQFF
TRBV10-3 CAIRGRQEGYEQYF
TRBV20-1 CSATNRAGNTIYF
TRBV3-1 CASSQEGWVPEAFF
TRBV20-1 CSALPLGIAGPRETQYF
TRBV5-1 CASSLVGEQFF
TRBV10-3 CAISDPGGGQETQYF
TRBV9 CASSVGLGNQPQHF
TRBV29-1 CSVESGQSTDTQYF
TRBV5-5 CASSLEGGRVNEQFF
TRBV19 CASSISGLAGDPYNEQFF
TRBV5-1 CASSPQAGGAYEQYF
TRBV29-1 CSVGDRAKGIQYF
TRBV3-1 CASSQVEGLYLFF
TRBV27 CASRLRGASGSWGRTDTQYF
TRBV20-1 CSASSKRDTQYF
TRBV20-1 CSASLEPKQEKLFF
TRBV19 CASSIEHRGGQFF
TRBV5-1 CASSLDGGPTYEQYF
TRBV5-1 CASSMGEYNEQFF
TRBV2 CASRMGGLTQYF
TRBV11-2 CASSLGTGLAGDTGELFF
TRBV6-1 CASRKFASGATDTQYF
TRBV28 CASSLRMNTEAFF
TRBV5-1 CASSLDGAGLETQYF
TRBV15 CATSHHRGANYGYTF